Detailed here is one TCR beta chain. The target antigen is unknown. This sample is part of a study of T cells in Graves' hyperthyroidism and ophthalmopathy. Study findings and constraints: Among clonotypes expanded in thyroid above 0.001, most were also found in blood.

Amplification targeted TCR beta CDR3 regions from RNA transcripts. A set of HTBI primers served as the primers for a first-round RT-PCR of the TCR CDR3. Using its own MiXCR run on the multiplex PCR reads, TCRdb lists one record per CDR3 protein. Among about 330,000 distinct CDR3 sequences listed, roughly an eighth were seen once. Duration under 3 months, a NOSPECS grade of at least 4, and a Clinical Activity Score of at least 3 characterized the ophthalmopathy patients. Diagnoses rested on clinical symptoms, serum thyroxine and TRAb, thyroid ultrasound and orbital computed tomography. Out of 8.5 to 10 ml of fresh peripheral blood came the PBMCs. Source material: blood. This clonotype was sampled from a woman between 40 and 50 years old with Graves' ophthalmopathy.

CDR3 residues: CASSPGQGWSYEQYF. The CDR3 DNA follows: TGTGCCAGCAGCCCCGGACAGGGTTGGTCCTACGAGCAGTACTTC. The chain recombines TRBV14 with TRBJ2-7; TRBD1 aligns across 8 bases. Per the germline V gene, CDR1 is SGHDN and CDR2 is FVKESK. The V gene end was trimmed by 4 bases and the J gene end by 1 base; junction bases not matched to a gene: 6. The CDR3 loop spans 15 amino acids.